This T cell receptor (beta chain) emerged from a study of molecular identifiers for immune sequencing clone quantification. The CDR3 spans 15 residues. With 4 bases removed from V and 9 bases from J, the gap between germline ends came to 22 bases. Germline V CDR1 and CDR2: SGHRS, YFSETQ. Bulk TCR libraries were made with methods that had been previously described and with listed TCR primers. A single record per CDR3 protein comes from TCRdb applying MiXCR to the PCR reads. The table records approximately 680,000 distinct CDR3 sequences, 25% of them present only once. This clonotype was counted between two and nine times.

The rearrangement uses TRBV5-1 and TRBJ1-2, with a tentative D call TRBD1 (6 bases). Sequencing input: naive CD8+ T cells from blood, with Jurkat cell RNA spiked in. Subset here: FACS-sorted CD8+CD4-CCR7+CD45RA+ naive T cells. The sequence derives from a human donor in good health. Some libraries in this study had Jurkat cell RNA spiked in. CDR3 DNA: TGCGCCAGCAGCACCGACTGGACAGACGGGGTACGCTACACCTTC. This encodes CASSTDWTDGVRYTF.